This is a list of T cell receptor beta chains from one sample in a study of T-cell memory formation after mild COVID-19. TCRdb redid the calling of the 5' RACE reads with MiXCR, one entry per CDR3 protein. The sample has under 450,000 distinct CDR3 sequences, under 15% seen once. The sequencing input was PBMCs or a T cell subset sorted from them (not recorded which). The receptors were sampled from a man aged 18 to 30 who had mild COVID-19 (a few samples of this study predate the infection). Cell type and time point are not known. CDR3s include the opening cysteine and the closing phenylalanine or tryptophan. The order of the fields is clone size, V gene, D gene, J gene, CDR3 protein, CDR3 DNA. D genes are given only for firm matches. Size tells how often a clone was seen (once, few, many) or the class of an expanded clone, and some rows leave it out.

>-|TRBV11-2|-|TRBJ2-5
CASSRQEGETQYF
TGTGCCAGCAGCCGTCAGGAGGGGGAGACCCAGTACTTC
>-|TRBV6-1|-|TRBJ1-1
CASGDNTEAFF
TGTGCCAGCGGGGATAACACTGAAGCTTTCTTT
>few|TRBV12-3/TRBV12-4|-|TRBJ2-5
CASSFTGSQETQYF
TGTGCCAGCAGTTTTACTGGCAGCCAAGAGACCCAGTACTTC
>few|TRBV10-3|TRBD1|TRBJ2-7
CATRGQGAYEQYF
TGTGCCACCCGCGGACAGGGAGCCTACGAGCAGTACTTC
>-|TRBV24-1|-|TRBJ2-1
CATSDFRRQVSYNEQFF
TGTGCCACCAGTGATTTTAGGAGGCAGGTCTCCTACAATGAGCAGTTCTTC
>many|TRBV29-1|-|TRBJ1-2
CSVEEPPRNYGYTF
TGCAGCGTTGAGGAGCCGCCGAGGAACTATGGCTACACCTTC
>-|TRBV7-6|-|TRBJ2-4
CASSLTGLPNSLNIQYF
TGTGCCAGCAGCTTGACCGGACTACCCAATAGTCTAAACATTCAGTACTTC
>-|TRBV6-5|-|TRBJ1-2
CASSYSSQGVSYGYTF
TGTGCCAGCAGTTACTCGAGTCAGGGAGTGAGCTATGGCTACACCTTC
>few|TRBV6-5|-|TRBJ2-5
CASSYSRGAGVETQYF
TGTGCCAGCAGTTACTCTAGGGGCGCGGGTGTCGAGACCCAGTACTTC
>-|TRBV6-2/TRBV6-3|-|TRBJ2-2
CASTYLLPPAGELFF
TGTGCCAGCACATACCTTTTGCCTCCCGCCGGGGAGCTGTTTTTT
>once|TRBV11-2|-|TRBJ2-1
CASITGYDEQFF
TGTGCCAGCATCACGGGCTACGATGAGCAGTTCTTC
>-|TRBV4-3|-|TRBJ1-2
CASSQDNVGRVGYTF
TGCGCCAGCAGCCAAGATAATGTGGGCAGGGTAGGCTACACCTTC
>few|TRBV20-1|-|TRBJ1-1
CSARTGARTEAFF
TGCAGTGCTAGAACCGGGGCTAGGACTGAAGCTTTCTTT
>-|TRBV7-2|-|TRBJ1-5
CASMPDRNQPQHF
TGTGCCAGCATGCCGGATCGAAATCAGCCCCAGCATTTT
>many|TRBV7-2|-|TRBJ1-1
CASSLVGGMNTEAFF
TGTGCCAGCAGCTTAGTGGGGGGAATGAACACTGAAGCTTTCTTT
>few|TRBV29-1|TRBD2|TRBJ2-3
CSVVLTGGPTDTQYF
TGCAGCGTTGTTCTTACGGGGGGGCCCACAGATACGCAGTATTTT
>-|TRBV5-4|TRBD1|TRBJ1-2
CASSWDRGTNYGYTF
TGTGCCAGCAGCTGGGACAGGGGGACCAACTATGGCTACACCTTC
>-|TRBV7-2|TRBD2|TRBJ2-3
CASSSYAGGGTDTQYF
TGTGCCAGCAGCTCTTACGCGGGGGGGGGCACAGATACGCAGTATTTT
>few|TRBV6-5|-|TRBJ1-2
CASSAMQANYGYTF
TGTGCCAGCAGTGCGATGCAGGCTAACTATGGCTACACCTTC
>few|TRBV5-1|TRBD1|TRBJ2-3
CASTRGQGDTDTQYF
TGCGCCAGCACCCGCGGACAGGGAGACACAGATACGCAGTATTTT
>many|TRBV7-9|-|TRBJ2-4
CASRTTATDQYF
TGTGCCAGCCGCACCACCGCGACAGATCAGTACTTC
>-|TRBV6-2/TRBV6-3|TRBD1|TRBJ1-1
CASRNRGLTTEAFF
TGTGCCAGCAGAAACAGGGGGCTGACGACTGAAGCTTTCTTT
>-|TRBV5-1|TRBD1|TRBJ2-5
CASSWGQGAETQYF
TGCGCCAGCAGCTGGGGACAGGGGGCTGAGACCCAGTACTTC
>few|TRBV5-1|-|TRBJ1-4
CASSYGQATNEKLFF
TGCGCCAGCAGCTATGGACAAGCAACTAATGAAAAACTGTTTTTT
>many|TRBV7-9|-|TRBJ2-3
CATSAYIGATDTQYF
TGTGCCACATCAGCCTATATTGGGGCCACAGATACGCAGTATTTT
>few|TRBV7-8|-|TRBJ1-3
CASSLSEVVSGNTIYF
TGTGCCAGCAGCTTAAGCGAGGTTGTCTCTGGAAACACCATATATTTT
>-|TRBV6-2/TRBV6-3|-|TRBJ1-1
CASSYGGARTEAFF
TGTGCCAGCAGTTACGGGGGGGCGCGGACTGAAGCTTTCTTT
>few|TRBV12-3/TRBV12-4|-|TRBJ2-2
CASSPGDRTRTGELFF
TGTGCCAGCAGCCCGGGGGACAGAACTCGGACCGGGGAGCTGTTTTTT
>few|TRBV24-1|-|TRBJ1-2
CATSDRGAAGYTF
TGTGCCACCAGTGATCGAGGGGCGGCTGGCTACACCTTC
>few|TRBV9|-|TRBJ1-1
CASSGDTAEAFF
TGTGCCAGCAGCGGGGATACGGCTGAAGCTTTCTTT
>-|TRBV4-1|-|TRBJ1-1
CASSPALFSENTEAFF
TGCGCCAGCAGCCCCGCTTTGTTTTCAGAGAACACTGAAGCTTTCTTT
>few|TRBV6-5|-|TRBJ1-1
CASQNGGGWLNTEAFF
TGTGCCAGCCAAAACGGGGGGGGCTGGTTGAACACTGAAGCTTTCTTT
>few|TRBV10-3|-|TRBJ2-5
CAISESMGEGETQYF
TGTGCCATCAGTGAGTCGATGGGGGAAGGAGAGACCCAGTACTTC
>few|TRBV6-2/TRBV6-3|TRBD1|TRBJ2-7
CATRMTGTYEQYF
TGTGCCACCCGGATGACAGGGACCTACGAGCAGTACTTC
>-|TRBV24-1|-|TRBJ2-3
CATSATGDPTDTQYF
TGTGCCACCAGTGCGACAGGAGACCCTACAGATACGCAGTATTTT
>many|TRBV20-1|-|TRBJ1-1
CSAPTGSTGTWKGTEAFF
TGCAGTGCGCCCACTGGTTCCACCGGGACTTGGAAGGGCACTGAAGCTTTCTTT
>few|TRBV5-1|-|TRBJ2-5
CASSGTLLETQYF
TGCGCCAGCAGCGGGACATTATTAGAGACCCAGTACTTC
>few|TRBV10-2|-|TRBJ2-3
CASSPALLDTQYF
TGCGCCAGCAGTCCAGCCTTGCTAGATACGCAGTATTTT
>-|TRBV7-7|TRBD2|TRBJ2-3
CASGPGGPSTDTQYF
TGTGCTAGCGGACCGGGGGGGCCCAGCACAGATACGCAGTATTTT
>-|TRBV6-5|-|TRBJ2-1
CASRLGGPVNEQFF
TGTGCCAGCAGGCTTGGAGGGCCGGTCAATGAGCAGTTCTTC
>-|TRBV12-3/TRBV12-4|-|TRBJ2-1
CASSSYTDSYNQQFF
TGTGCCAGCAGTTCGTATACGGACTCCTACAATCAGCAGTTCTTC
>few|TRBV6-1|TRBD1|TRBJ2-7
CASRTRDSQYYEQYF
TGTGCCAGCAGGACGAGGGACAGCCAGTACTACGAGCAGTACTTC
>-|TRBV25-1|-|TRBJ1-1
CASSESRNTEAFF
TGTGCCAGCAGTGAATCCAGGAACACTGAAGCTTTCTTT
>few|TRBV27|TRBD1|TRBJ2-1
CASSSPGTGQNEQFF
TGTGCCAGCAGTTCCCCCGGGACAGGGCAAAATGAGCAGTTCTTC
>many|TRBV5-6|-|TRBJ2-7
CASSSLTSSQYF
TGTGCCAGCAGCTCCCTGACGTCAAGTCAGTACTTC
>-|TRBV4-2|-|TRBJ1-6
CASSQVPADNSPLHF
TGTGCCAGCAGCCAAGTTCCAGCCGATAATTCACCCCTCCACTTT
>-|TRBV4-2|TRBD1|TRBJ1-2
CASSQPGQRNYGYTF
TGTGCCAGCAGCCAACCGGGACAGCGAAACTATGGCTACACCTTC
>-|TRBV6-6|-|TRBJ1-1
CASRGLGAGGTEAFF
TGTGCCAGCAGGGGCTTAGGGGCCGGGGGAACTGAAGCTTTCTTT